These 6 T cell receptor beta chains came from one sample sequenced in a study of response to subunit inactivated influenza vaccine. TCRdb ran MiXCR on the RT-PCR reads and lists one entry per CDR3 protein. The top ten hold 11% of the sample, which has about 570,000 distinct CDR3 sequences, around 10% seen once. These same data were also listed under a study on T cells expressing NK-cell markers. That publication notes: TCR beta cDNA was generated via 5'RACE template switching incorporating UMIs.

The source material was PBMCs from blood, sampled on the day of vaccination. These receptor sequences come from a man in his fifties who received an inactivated influenza vaccine.

The genes are TRBV7-2 and TRBJ2-2; possible D gene TRBD1, 6 bases. The V gene's germline CDR1 is SGHTA and CDR2 FQGNSA. The CDR3 runs to 14 residues. V dropped 6 bases and J dropped 4 bases, with 12 bases sitting between them. In DNA, the CDR3 is TGTGCCAGCAGTCAGGGGTCGGCCACCGGGGAGCTGTTTTTT. This encodes CASSQGSATGELFF.

The rearrangement joins TRBV12-3 or TRBV12-4 to TRBJ2-1; 8 bases agree with TRBD1. The V and J ends lost 2 bases and 4 bases, in that order; junction bases with no gene match: 7. This CDR3 contains 16 residues. The CDR3 DNA reads TGTGCCAGCAGTTTAAGGACAGGGAGTGCTTACAATGAGCAGTTCTTC. It codes for CASSLRTGSAYNEQFF.

The chain joins TRBV6-1 to TRBJ2-5; a possible D gene is TRBD2 (5 bases). The CDR3 is 12 residues long. V was shortened by 7 bases and J by 5 bases, with 11 bases between the two germline ends. Germline V lookup: CDR1 MNHNS, CDR2 SASEGT. The CDR3 DNA reads TGTGCCAGCACGGTATCGGGGGAGACCCAGTACTTC. It yields the protein CASTVSGETQYF.

This clonotype was seen a handful of times. The CDR3 coding sequence is TGCAGTGCTCCCCCGAGGGGACTAGCGGGAGTCACCGGGGAGCTGTTTTTT. This translates into CSAPPRGLAGVTGELFF. This chain connects TRBV20-1 to TRBJ2-2; TRBD2 matches at 14 bases. The trim removed 5 bases at V and 4 bases at J, leaving 9 bases unmatched. The CDR3 covers 17 residues. The germline CDR1 and CDR2 sequences are DFQATT and SNEGSKA (reference sequence).

This clonotype has more than one count but fewer than ten. The genes are TRBV11-1 and TRBJ2-2; 11 bases agree with TRBD2. V dropped 1 base and J dropped 5; count of bases not matched to a gene: 9. CDR1 and CDR2 (germline): SGHAT, FQDESV (reference sequence). The CDR3 covers 18 residues. The CDR3 region is CASSLGLAGPRGTGELFF. CDR3 sequence (DNA): TGTGCCAGCAGCTTAGGACTAGCGGGGCCCCGAGGGACCGGGGAGCTGTTTTTT.

Many counts were recorded for this clonotype. This sequence joins TRBV7-9 and TRBJ2-7; D is undetermined. Germline loops: CDR1 SEHNR, CDR2 FQNEAQ (reference sequence). The CDR3 totals 13 residues. The V and J ends lost 6 bases and 0 bases respectively, with 9 bases between them. The CDR3 DNA is TGTGCCAGCAGACGAACAAACTCCTACGAGCAGTACTTC. It translates to CASRRTNSYEQYF.